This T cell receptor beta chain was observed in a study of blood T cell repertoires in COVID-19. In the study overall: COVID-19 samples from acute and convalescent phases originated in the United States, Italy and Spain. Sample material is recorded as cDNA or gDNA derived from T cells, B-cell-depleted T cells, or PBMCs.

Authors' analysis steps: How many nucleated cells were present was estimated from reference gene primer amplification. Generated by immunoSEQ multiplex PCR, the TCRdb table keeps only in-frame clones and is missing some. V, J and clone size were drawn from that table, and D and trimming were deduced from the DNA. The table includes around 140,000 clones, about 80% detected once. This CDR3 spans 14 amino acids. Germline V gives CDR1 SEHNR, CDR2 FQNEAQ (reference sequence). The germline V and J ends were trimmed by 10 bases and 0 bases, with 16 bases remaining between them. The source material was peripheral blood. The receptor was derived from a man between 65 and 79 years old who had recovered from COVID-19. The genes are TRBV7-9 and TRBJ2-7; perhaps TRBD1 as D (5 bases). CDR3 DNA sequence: TGTGCCATCCAAGGACAATCCTACTCCTACGAGCAGTACTTC. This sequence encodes CAIQGQSYSYEQYF.